The subject of this entry is one T cell receptor (beta chain). Its antigen remains undetermined. Base qualities are not provided; no much larger clone lies one nucleotide away. Deletion took 1 base off V and 3 bases off J, with a span of 18 bases between the germline ends. The CDR3 covers 17 residues, taking in both the cysteine and the phenylalanine. The entry retains the CDR3 DNA only, 51 bases that are in frame from base 1. The germline V gene (reference sequence) provides CDR1 LNHDA and CDR2 SQIVND. The CDR3 regions of human TCRbeta chains were subjected to immunosequencing. The original methods were these. Repertoire TCRs were matched against a reference library of SARS-CoV-2-specific TCRs generated with the MIRA antigen-specificity platform. Breadth was defined as the fraction of unique TCRs that were SARS-CoV-2-associated. Depth was defined as the fraction of total T cells that were SARS-CoV-2-associated. Using the MIRA data, each spike-specific TCR was assigned both to the spike region to which the TCR was reactive and to a CD4 or CD8 class. Log10-transformed breadth and depth values were compared by one-way ANOVA with Sidak's multiple comparisons tests. Drawn from immuneACCESS, this table holds only the in-frame rearrangements with V and J called that TCRdb kept. Clones are partly lost; checked studies trace under half to an unresolved V gene and leave the rest unexplained. D and trimming were read from the DNA, whereas the V and J calls and clone size are those reported in that table. The sample table holds under 95,000 clones, of which 80% to 90% were seen once. The ten largest clones represent under 20% of the sample.

This specimen's time point label, per the study, means: baseline before first vaccination. The vaccinee samples were drawn from two UK trials, COV001 and COV002, one of which was a single-blind randomized controlled phase 2/3 trial testing AZD1222 (ChAdOx1 nCoV-19) in healthy adults. For TCRbeta chain sequencing, PBMC samples were collected from trial participants at day 0 and at day 28 after the second dose. The data stem from a study of T cell responses to AZD1222 COVID-19 vaccine listed by TCRdb under 2021. Notes on the research overall: Because spike-specific TCR depth and breadth did not differ between the two schedules, AZD1222 recipients who got a second dose at roughly 4 weeks were pooled with those who got a second dose at roughly 12 weeks. TCR sequencing was performed for 230 to 250 trial participants, of whom around 200 were given two doses of AZD1222 and some 26 were given two doses of MenACWY control vaccine. Trial participants were enrolled into age subgroups of 18-55, 56-69 and 70-plus years, which contained about 160, 30 and 59 TCR-sequenced participants, respectively.

The paper's findings and limits, for the study overall: Participants were mostly white British and included more females than males, and it was suggested by the authors that clonal diversity may have been underestimated. Conclusions about previously exposed vaccinees are limited because only six or seven AZD1222 recipients were SARS-CoV-2 seropositive at baseline. Vaccine-associated CD4 TCRs spanned the whole spike protein, with dominant responses in regions 160-218 and 743-854. In the small 56-69-year group, the increase in depth fell short of significance, most likely because of low power. Epitopes outside the regions mutated in the B.1.351 and B.1.1.7 variants were reportedly recognized by nearly half of the unique spike-specific TCRs. Because no day 14 peak-response samples were available, the repertoires could be characterized only after the peak T cell response. A significant rise in spike-specific TCR breadth and depth was observed after two AZD1222 doses relative to day 0 and relative to MenACWY recipients.

The origin of this receptor is an adult in good health. The specimen was peripheral blood, collected on day 0 of AZD1222 vaccination. The chain couples TRBV19 to TRBJ1-2; there is no confident call for the D gene. CDR3 loop: CASSIVESVRAYYGYTF. The bases read TGTGCCAGTAGTATAGTAGAGTCGGTTCGCGCCTACTATGGCTACACCTTC.